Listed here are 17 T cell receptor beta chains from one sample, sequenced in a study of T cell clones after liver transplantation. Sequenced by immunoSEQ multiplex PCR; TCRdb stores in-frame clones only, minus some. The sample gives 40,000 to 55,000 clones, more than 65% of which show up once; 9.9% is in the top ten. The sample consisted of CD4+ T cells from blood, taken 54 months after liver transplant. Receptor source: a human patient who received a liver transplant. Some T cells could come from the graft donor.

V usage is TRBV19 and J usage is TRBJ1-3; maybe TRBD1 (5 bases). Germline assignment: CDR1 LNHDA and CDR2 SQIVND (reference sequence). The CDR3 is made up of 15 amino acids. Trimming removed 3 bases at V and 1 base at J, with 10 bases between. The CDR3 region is CASSILGGSGNTIYF. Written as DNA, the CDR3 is TGTGCCAGTAGTATCCTGGGGGGATCTGGAAACACCATATATTTT.

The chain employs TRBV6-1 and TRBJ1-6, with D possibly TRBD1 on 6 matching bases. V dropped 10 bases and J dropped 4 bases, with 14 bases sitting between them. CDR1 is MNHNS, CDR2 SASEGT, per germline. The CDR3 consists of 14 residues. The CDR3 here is CATQYREYNSPLHF. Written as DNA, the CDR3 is TGTGCCACTCAATACAGGGAATATAATTCACCCCTCCACTTT.

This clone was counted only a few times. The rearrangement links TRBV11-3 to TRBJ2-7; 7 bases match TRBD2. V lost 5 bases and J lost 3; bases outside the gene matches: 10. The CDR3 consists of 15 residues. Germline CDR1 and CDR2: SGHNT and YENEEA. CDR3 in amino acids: CASSLDGGEGYEQYF. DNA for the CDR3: TGTGCCAGCAGCCTGGACGGAGGGGAGGGCTACGAGCAGTACTTC.

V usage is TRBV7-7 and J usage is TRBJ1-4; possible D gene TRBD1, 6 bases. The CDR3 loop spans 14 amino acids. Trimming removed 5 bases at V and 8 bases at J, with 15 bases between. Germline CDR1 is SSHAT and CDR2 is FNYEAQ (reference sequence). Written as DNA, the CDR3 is TGTGCCAGCAGCCCCGGGGGGGGGCAGGAAAAACTGTTTTTT. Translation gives CASSPGGGQEKLFF.

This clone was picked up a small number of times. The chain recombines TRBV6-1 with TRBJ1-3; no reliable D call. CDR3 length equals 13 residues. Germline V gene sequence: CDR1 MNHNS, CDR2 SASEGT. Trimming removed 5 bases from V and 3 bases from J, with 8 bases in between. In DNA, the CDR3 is TGTGCCAGCAGTTTAGAATATGGAAACACCATATATTTT. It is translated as CASSLEYGNTIYF.

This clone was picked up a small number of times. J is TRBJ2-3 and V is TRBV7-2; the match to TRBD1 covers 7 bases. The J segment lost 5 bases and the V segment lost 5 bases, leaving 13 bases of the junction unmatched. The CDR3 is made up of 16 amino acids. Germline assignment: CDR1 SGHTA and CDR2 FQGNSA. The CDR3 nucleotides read TGTGCCAGCAGCCCAACGGGGACAGAATGGGGAGATACGCAGTATTTT. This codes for CASSPTGTEWGDTQYF. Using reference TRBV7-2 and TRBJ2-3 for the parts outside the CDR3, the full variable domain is GAGVSQSPSNKVTEKGKDVELRCDPISGHTALYWYRQSLGQGLEFLIYFQGNSAPDKSGLPSDRFSAERTGGSVSTLTIQRTQQEDSAVYLCASSPTGTEWGDTQYFGPGTRLTVL.

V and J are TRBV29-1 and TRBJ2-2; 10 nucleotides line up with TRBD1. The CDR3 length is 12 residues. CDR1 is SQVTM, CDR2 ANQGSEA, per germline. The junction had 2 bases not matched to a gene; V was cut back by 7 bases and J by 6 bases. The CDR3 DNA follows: TGCAGCGCAGGGACAGGGGCCGGGGAGCTGTTTTTT. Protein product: CSAGTGAGELFF.

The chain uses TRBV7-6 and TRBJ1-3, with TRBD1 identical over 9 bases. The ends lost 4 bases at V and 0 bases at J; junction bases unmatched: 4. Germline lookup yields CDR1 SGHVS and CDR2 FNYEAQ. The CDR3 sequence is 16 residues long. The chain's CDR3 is CASSWTGESSGNTIYF. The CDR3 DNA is TGTGCCAGCAGCTGGACAGGGGAGAGCTCTGGAAACACCATATATTTT.

In DNA, the CDR3 is TGTGCCAGCAGGCAGCCGGGGGCATCCTATAATTCACCCCTCCACTTT. As protein: CASRQPGASYNSPLHF. The rearrangement uses TRBV6-6 and TRBJ1-6; a possible D gene is TRBD1 (6 bases). Deletions cut 6 bases from V and 1 base from J, with 13 bases between. In germline, CDR1 is MNHNY, CDR2 SVGAGI (reference sequence). The CDR3 has 16 residues.

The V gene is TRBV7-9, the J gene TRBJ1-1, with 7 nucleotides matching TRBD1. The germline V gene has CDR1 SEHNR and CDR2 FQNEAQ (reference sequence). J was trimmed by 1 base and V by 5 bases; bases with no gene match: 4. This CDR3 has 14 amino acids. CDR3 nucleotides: TGTGCCAGCAGCGGAGGGACAGCGAACACTGAAGCTTTCTTT. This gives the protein CASSGGTANTEAFF.

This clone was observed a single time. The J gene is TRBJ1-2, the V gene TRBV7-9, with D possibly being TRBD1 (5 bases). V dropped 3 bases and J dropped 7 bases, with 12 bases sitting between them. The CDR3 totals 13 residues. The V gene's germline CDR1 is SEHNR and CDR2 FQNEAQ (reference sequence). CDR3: CASSLQGWSGYTF. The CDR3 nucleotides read TGTGCCAGCAGCTTGCAGGGTTGGAGTGGCTACACCTTC.

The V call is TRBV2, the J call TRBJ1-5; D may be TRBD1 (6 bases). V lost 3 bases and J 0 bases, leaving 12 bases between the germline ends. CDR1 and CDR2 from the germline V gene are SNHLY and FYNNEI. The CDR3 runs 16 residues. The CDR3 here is CASSDLGHDSNQPQHF. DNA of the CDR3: TGTGCCAGCAGTGACCTGGGACACGATAGCAATCAGCCCCAGCATTTT.

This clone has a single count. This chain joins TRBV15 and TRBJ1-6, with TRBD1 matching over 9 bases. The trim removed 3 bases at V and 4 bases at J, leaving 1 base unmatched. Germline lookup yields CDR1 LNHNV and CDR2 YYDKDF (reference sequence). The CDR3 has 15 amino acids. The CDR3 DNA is TGTGCCACCAGCAGTGGACAGGGGTATAATTCACCCCTCCACTTT. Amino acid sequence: CATSSGQGYNSPLHF.

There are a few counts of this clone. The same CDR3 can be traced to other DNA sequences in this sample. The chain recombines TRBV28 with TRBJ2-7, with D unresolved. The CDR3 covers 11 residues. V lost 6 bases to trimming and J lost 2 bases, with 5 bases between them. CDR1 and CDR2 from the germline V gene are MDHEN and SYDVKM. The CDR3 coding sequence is TGTGCCAGCAGCCTCACCTACGAGCAGTACTTC. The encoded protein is CASSLTYEQYF. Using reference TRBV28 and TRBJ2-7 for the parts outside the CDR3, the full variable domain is DVKVTQSSRYLVKRTGEKVFLECVQDMDHENMFWYRQDPGLGLRLIYFSYDVKMKEKGDIPEGYSVSREKKERFSLILESASTNQTSMYLCASSLTYEQYFGPGTRLTVT.

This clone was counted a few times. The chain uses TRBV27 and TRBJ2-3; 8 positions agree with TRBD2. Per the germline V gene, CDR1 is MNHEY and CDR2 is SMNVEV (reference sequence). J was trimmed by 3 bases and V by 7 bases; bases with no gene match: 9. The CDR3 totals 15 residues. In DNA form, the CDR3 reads TGTGCCAGCACCCCACTAACGGGGGGGACAGATACGCAGTATTTT. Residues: CASTPLTGGTDTQYF.

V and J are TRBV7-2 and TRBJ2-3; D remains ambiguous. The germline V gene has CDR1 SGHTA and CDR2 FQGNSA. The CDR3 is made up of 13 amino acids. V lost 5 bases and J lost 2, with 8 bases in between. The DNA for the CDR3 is TGTGCCAGCAGCCCTCGGGCCACAGATACGCAGTATTTT. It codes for CASSPRATDTQYF.

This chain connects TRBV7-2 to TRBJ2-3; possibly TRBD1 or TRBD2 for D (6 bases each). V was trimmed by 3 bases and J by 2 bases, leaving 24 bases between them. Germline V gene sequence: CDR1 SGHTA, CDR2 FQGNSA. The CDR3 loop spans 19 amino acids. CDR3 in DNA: TGTGCCAGCAGCTTGCGGAGGATTATTTCCCGGGGGCCCACAGATACGCAGTATTTT. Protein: CASSLRRIISRGPTDTQYF. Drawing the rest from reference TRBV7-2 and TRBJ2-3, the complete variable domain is GAGVSQSPSNKVTEKGKDVELRCDPISGHTALYWYRQSLGQGLEFLIYFQGNSAPDKSGLPSDRFSAERTGGSVSTLTIQRTQQEDSAVYLCASSLRRIISRGPTDTQYFGPGTRLTVL.